A selection of T cell receptor beta chains follows, all from one sample in a study of blood T cell repertoires in COVID-19. Sequencing used immunoSEQ multiplex PCR; TCRdb keeps in-frame clones, though not all of them. The table shows over 120,000 clones, with around 85% occurring only once. Material: peripheral blood. The receptors derive from a woman aged 80 or over with acute or convalescent COVID-19. Each CDR3 is given with its conserved first and last residue. The order of the fields is V gene, D gene, J gene, clone size, CDR3 protein, CDR3 DNA. A D gene is named only where the DNA matches it firmly. Where a row states a size, it is once, few, many or the class of an expanded clone; other rows omit it.

>TRBV19|TRBD1|TRBJ1-2|.
CASSIARTGRSNYGYTF
TGTGCCAGTAGTATAGCTAGGACAGGGCGTTCTAACTATGGCTACACCTTC
>TRBV16|TRBD1|TRBJ1-2|.
CASSHMTGGFGYTF
TGTGCCAGCAGCCACATGACAGGGGGCTTTGGCTACACCTTC
>TRBV5-6|TRBD1|TRBJ1-2|.
CASSSTGGAKNYGYTF
TGTGCCAGCAGCTCAACAGGGGGCGCGAAGAACTATGGCTACACCTTC
>TRBV5-1|.|TRBJ2-3|.
CASSSKASSDTQYF
TGCGCCAGCAGCTCGAAGGCTAGCTCAGATACGCAGTATTTT
>TRBV18|TRBD1|TRBJ1-6|.
CASSPGTGNSPLHF
TGTGCCAGCTCACCAGGGACAGGGAACTCACCCCTCCACTTT
>TRBV7-2|.|TRBJ1-5|few
CASSLDRAINQPQHF
TGTGCCAGCAGCTTAGACAGGGCTATCAATCAGCCCCAGCATTTT
>TRBV11-2|TRBD1|TRBJ2-2|.
CASSLGTGTGELFF
TGTGCCAGCAGCCTCGGGACAGGTACCGGGGAGCTGTTTTTT
>TRBV5-1|.|TRBJ2-3|.
CASSLGTGSSSTDTQYF
TGCGCCAGCAGCTTGGGAACAGGTTCTTCTAGCACAGATACGCAGTATTTT
>TRBV4-1|.|TRBJ1-4|.
CASSQGQGRPNEKLFF
TGCGCCAGCAGCCAAGGGCAGGGAAGGCCTAATGAAAAACTGTTTTTT
>TRBV6-5|.|TRBJ1-5|.
CASSSAGGNQPQHF
TGTGCCAGCAGTTCAGCGGGTGGCAATCAGCCCCAGCATTTT
>TRBV9|TRBD1|TRBJ1-4|.
CASSLRGDKLFF
TGTGCCAGCAGCCTCAGGGGGGACAAACTGTTTTTT
>TRBV6-4|.|TRBJ1-2|few
CAKGRVSGYTF
TGTGCCAAAGGGAGGGTAAGTGGCTACACCTTC
>TRBV19|.|TRBJ1-1|few
CASSIVPGLGTEAFF
TGTGCCAGTAGTATAGTTCCAGGGCTGGGCACTGAAGCTTTCTTT
>TRBV5-1|.|TRBJ1-5|.
CASSLGAGNSNQPQHF
TGCGCCAGCAGCTTGGGTGCAGGGAATAGCAATCAGCCCCAGCATTTT
>TRBV12-5|TRBD1|TRBJ1-1|.
CASGLTIDREKNTEAFF
TGTGCTAGTGGTTTGACCATCGACAGGGAAAAGAACACTGAAGCTTTCTTT
>TRBV18|TRBD1|TRBJ1-6|.
CASSPDRVRNSPLHF
TGTGCCAGCTCACCAGACAGGGTGCGGAATTCACCCCTCCACTTT
>TRBV5-8|.|TRBJ2-5|once
CASSLAFDSPVSQYF
TGTGCCAGCAGCTTGGCTTTTGACAGCCCGGTATCCCAGTACTTC
>TRBV6-5|.|TRBJ1-5|.
CASTGFNQPQHF
TGTGCCAGCACCGGGTTCAATCAGCCCCAGCATTTT
>TRBV2|TRBD2|TRBJ2-3|.
CASERGDTDTQYF
TGTGCCAGTGAGCGGGGGGATACAGATACGCAGTATTTT
>TRBV19|.|TRBJ1-2|.
CASSTTHSGSANYGYTF
TGTGCCAGTAGTACGACTCATTCAGGGTCGGCTAACTATGGCTACACCTTC
>TRBV30|.|TRBJ1-3|.
CAWSGGGVGNTIYF
TGTGCCTGGAGTGGGGGGGGTGTAGGAAACACCATATATTTT
>TRBV6-5|.|TRBJ1-2|.
CASYTRGYGYTF
TGTGCCAGCTATACCAGGGGCTATGGCTACACCTTC
>TRBV5-6|.|TRBJ2-5|.
CASSSLRGETQYF
TGTGCCAGCAGCTCGCTCAGGGGAGAGACCCAGTACTTC
>TRBV7-2|TRBD1|TRBJ2-1|.
CASSPDRSSYNEQFF
TGTGCCAGCAGCCCGGACAGGAGCTCCTACAATGAGCAGTTCTTC
>TRBV27|.|TRBJ2-7|.
CASSSSTGMAEQYF
.
>TRBV10-1|.|TRBJ2-3|.
CASSAGGTTDTQYF
TGCGCCAGCAGTGCAGGGGGGACCACAGATACGCAGTATTTT
>TRBV10-3|.|TRBJ2-1|once
CAITSASYNEQFF
TGTGCCATCACCTCGGCTAGCTACAATGAGCAGTTCTTC
>TRBV10-3|.|TRBJ2-1|.
CAISESGDYNEQFF
TGTGCCATCAGTGAGTCAGGGGATTACAATGAGCAGTTCTTC
>TRBV7-9|.|TRBJ1-6|.
CASSLAYTAANSPLHF
TGTGCCAGCAGCTTAGCGTACACAGCAGCAAATTCACCCCTCCACTTT
>TRBV11-2|.|TRBJ2-1|.
CASSLAGGPMEQFF
TGTGCCAGCAGCTTAGCGGGGGGCCCAATGGAGCAGTTCTTC
>TRBV15|TRBD2|TRBJ2-1|.
CATSRTGQAGGFYNEQFF
TGTGCCACCAGCAGGACCGGCCAAGCGGGGGGATTCTACAATGAGCAGTTCTTC
>TRBV12-3/TRBV12-4|TRBD1|TRBJ1-2|few
CASSHGTVYGYTF
TGTGCCAGCAGCCACGGGACAGTCTATGGCTACACCTTC
>TRBV7-9|TRBD1|TRBJ1-4|.
CASSLGQGLGKLFF
TGTGCCAGCAGCTTAGGACAGGGACTGGGAAAACTGTTTTTT
>TRBV10-2|TRBD2|TRBJ2-1|.
CASSASGAGNEQFF
TGCGCCAGCAGTGCGAGCGGGGCCGGCAATGAGCAGTTCTTC
>TRBV18|TRBD1|TRBJ1-6|.
CASSRDRNSPLHF
TGTGCCAGCTCCAGGGACAGAAATTCACCCCTCCACTTT
>TRBV18|TRBD1|TRBJ1-4|.
CASSPLHRGGISEKLFF
TGTGCCAGCTCACCGCTCCACAGGGGTGGCATTAGTGAAAAACTGTTTTTT
>TRBV28|.|TRBJ1-3|.
CASSPWASGNTIYF
TGTGCCAGCAGTCCGTGGGCCTCTGGAAACACCATATATTTT
>TRBV13|.|TRBJ1-2|.
CASSTTDSDYGYTF
TGTGCCAGCAGCACCACGGACAGCGACTATGGCTACACCTTC
>TRBV7-9|TRBD1|TRBJ1-1|few
CASSSTGPTEAFF
TGTGCCAGCAGCTCGACAGGGCCCACTGAAGCTTTCTTT
>TRBV2|.|TRBJ2-7|once
CASSQGSSYEQYF
TGTGCCAGCAGCCAGGGTAGCTCCTACGAGCAGTACTTC
>TRBV10-1|.|TRBJ2-5|.
CASSESAEKETQYF
TGCGCCAGCAGTGAGTCGGCTGAAAAAGAGACCCAGTACTTC
>TRBV5-5|.|TRBJ2-2|.
CASSLRGAIVSGELFF
TGTGCCAGCAGCTTGCGGGGGGCGATTGTTTCGGGGGAGCTGTTTTTT
>TRBV11-2|.|TRBJ2-3|once
CASSLGLFTDTQYF
TGTGCCAGCAGCTTAGGTCTGTTCACAGATACGCAGTATTTT
>TRBV5-1|.|TRBJ2-1|.
CASSLDNDNEQFF
TGCGCCAGCAGCTTGGACAACGACAATGAGCAGTTCTTC
>TRBV9|.|TRBJ1-4|.
CASSPGGGREKLFF
TGTGCCAGCAGCCCCGGGGGGGGGAGGGAAAAACTGTTTTTT
>TRBV7-2|.|TRBJ1-5|.
CASSLDRSNQPQHF
TGTGCCAGCAGCTTAGATCGTAGCAATCAGCCCCAGCATTTT
>TRBV25-1|.|TRBJ1-6|.
CASSEFGTGYNSPLHF
TGTGCCAGCAGTGAATTTGGAACAGGGTACAATTCACCCCTCCACTTT
>TRBV7-2|.|TRBJ1-1|.
CASSPGVRRTEAFF
TGTGCCAGCAGTCCCGGGGTGAGGCGGACTGAAGCTTTCTTT
>TRBV7-3|.|TRBJ1-1|many
CASSLQGINTEAFF
TGTGCCAGCAGCCTTCAGGGGATTAACACTGAAGCTTTCTTT
>TRBV19|.|TRBJ1-2|.
CASSIREAGGYTF
TGTGCCAGTAGTATCCGGGAGGCGGGTGGCTACACCTTC
>TRBV5-8|TRBD1|TRBJ1-4|.
CASSSGQVNNEKLFF
TGTGCCAGCAGCTCGGGACAGGTTAATAATGAAAAACTGTTTTTT
>TRBV11-2|.|TRBJ1-5|.
CASSLDRGEPQHF
TGTGCCAGCAGCTTAGATCGGGGGGAGCCCCAGCATTTT
>TRBV4-1|.|TRBJ1-2|few
CASSQEQAGNYGYTF
TGCGCCAGCAGCCAAGAACAGGCGGGAAACTATGGCTACACCTTC
>TRBV6-5|.|TRBJ1-2|.
CASSRSDRNYGYTF
TGTGCCAGCAGCCGATCCGACAGAAACTATGGCTACACCTTC
>TRBV5-1|.|TRBJ1-6|.
CASSRTLGGNSPLHF
TGCGCCAGCAGCCGGACTCTTGGAGGGAATTCACCCCTCCACTTT
>TRBV19|TRBD1|TRBJ1-2|.
CASSRDRGDGYTF
TGTGCCAGTAGTCGAGACAGGGGCGATGGCTACACCTTC
>TRBV30|.|TRBJ2-7|.
CAWSGERGNYEQYF
TGTGCCTGGAGTGGCGAGAGAGGGAACTACGAGCAGTACTTC
>TRBV5-5|.|TRBJ2-2|.
CASSPSGTMNTGELFF
TGTGCCAGCAGCCCATCCGGGACAATGAACACCGGGGAGCTGTTTTTT
>TRBV5-1|.|TRBJ2-1|.
CASSLGSSYNEQFF
TGCGCCAGCAGCTTGGGTAGCTCCTACAATGAGCAGTTCTTC